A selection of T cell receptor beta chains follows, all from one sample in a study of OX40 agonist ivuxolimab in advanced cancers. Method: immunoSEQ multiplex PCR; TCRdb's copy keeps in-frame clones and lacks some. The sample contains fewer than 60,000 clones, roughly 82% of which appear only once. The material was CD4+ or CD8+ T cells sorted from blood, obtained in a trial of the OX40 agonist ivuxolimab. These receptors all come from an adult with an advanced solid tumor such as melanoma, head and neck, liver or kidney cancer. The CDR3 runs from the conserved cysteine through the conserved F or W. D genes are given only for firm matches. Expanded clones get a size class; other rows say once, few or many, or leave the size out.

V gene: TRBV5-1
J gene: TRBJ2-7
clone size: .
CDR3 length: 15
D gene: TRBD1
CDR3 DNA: TGCGCCAGCAGCTTGGATGGGACAGAAGCCTACGAGCAGTACTTC
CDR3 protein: CASSLDGTEAYEQYF

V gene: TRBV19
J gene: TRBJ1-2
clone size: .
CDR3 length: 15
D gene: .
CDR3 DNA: TGTGCCAGTAGTATGTTCGGGGAACGGGACTATGGCTACACCTTC
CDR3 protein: CASSMFGERDYGYTF

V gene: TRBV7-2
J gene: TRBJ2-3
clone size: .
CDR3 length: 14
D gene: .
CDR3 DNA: TGTGCCAGCAGCTCGCGAGTTAGCACAGATACGCAGTATTTT
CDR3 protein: CASSSRVSTDTQYF

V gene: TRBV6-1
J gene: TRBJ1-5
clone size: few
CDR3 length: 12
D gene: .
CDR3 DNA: TGTGCCAGCACCCAGGGCGGTCAGCCCCAGCATTTT
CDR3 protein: CASTQGGQPQHF

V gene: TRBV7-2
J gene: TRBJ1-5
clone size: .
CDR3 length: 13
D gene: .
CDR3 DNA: TGTGCCAGCAGCCCCGGGAACAATCAGCCCCAGCATTTT
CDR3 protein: CASSPGNNQPQHF

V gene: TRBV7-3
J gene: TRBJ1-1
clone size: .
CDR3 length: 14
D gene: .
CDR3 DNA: TGTGCCAGCAGCTTAGGAGGGAGGGACACTGAAGCTTTCTTT
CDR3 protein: CASSLGGRDTEAFF

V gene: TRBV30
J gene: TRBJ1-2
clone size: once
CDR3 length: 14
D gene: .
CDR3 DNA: TGTGCCTGGAGTGTTATACCCCGTCGCTATGGCTACACCTTC
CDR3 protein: CAWSVIPRRYGYTF

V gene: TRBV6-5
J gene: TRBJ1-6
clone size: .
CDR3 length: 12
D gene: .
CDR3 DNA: TGTGCCAGCAGCGTCAGAGGTTCACCCCTCCACTTT
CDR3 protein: CASSVRGSPLHF

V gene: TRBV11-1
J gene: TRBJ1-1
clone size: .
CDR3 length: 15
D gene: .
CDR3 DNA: TGTGCCAGCACCGCCAGGGGAGATCGGGGCACTGAAGCTTTCTTT
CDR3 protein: CASTARGDRGTEAFF

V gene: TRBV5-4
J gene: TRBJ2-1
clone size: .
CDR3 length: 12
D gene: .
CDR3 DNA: TGTGCCAGCAGCTTGACGGCAGGTGAGCAGTTCTTC
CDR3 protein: CASSLTAGEQFF

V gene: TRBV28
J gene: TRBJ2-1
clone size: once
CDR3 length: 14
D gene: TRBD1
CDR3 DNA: TGTGCCAGCAGGACAGGGGGCGCCCACAATGAGCAGTTCTTC
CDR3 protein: CASRTGGAHNEQFF

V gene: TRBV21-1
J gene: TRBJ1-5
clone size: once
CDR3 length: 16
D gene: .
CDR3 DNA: TGTGCCAGCAGCAAATCTCCGGGGCTTAGCAATCAGCCCCAGCATTTT
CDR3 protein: CASSKSPGLSNQPQHF

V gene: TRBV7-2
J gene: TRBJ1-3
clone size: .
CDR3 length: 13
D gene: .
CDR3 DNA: TGTGCCAGCACCACGACCACTGGAAACACCATATATTTT
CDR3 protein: CASTTTTGNTIYF

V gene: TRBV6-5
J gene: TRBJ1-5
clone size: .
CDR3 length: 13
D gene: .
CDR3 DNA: TGTGCCAGCCGACAGAATAGCAATCAGCCCCAGCATTTT
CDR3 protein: CASRQNSNQPQHF

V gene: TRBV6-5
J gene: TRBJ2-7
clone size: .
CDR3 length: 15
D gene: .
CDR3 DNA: TGTGCCAGCAGTCCGCCGAGGACCCCCTCCTACGAGCAGTACTTC
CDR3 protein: CASSPPRTPSYEQYF

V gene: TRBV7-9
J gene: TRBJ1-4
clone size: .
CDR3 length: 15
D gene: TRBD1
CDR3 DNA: TGTGCCAGCAGCTTAGGTGACAGGGTGAATGAAAAACTGTTTTTT
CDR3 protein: CASSLGDRVNEKLFF

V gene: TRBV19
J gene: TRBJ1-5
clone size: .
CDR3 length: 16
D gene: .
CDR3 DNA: TGTGCCAGTACCATAGGAGGGGACCAAAGCAATCAGCCCCAGCATTTT
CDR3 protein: CASTIGGDQSNQPQHF

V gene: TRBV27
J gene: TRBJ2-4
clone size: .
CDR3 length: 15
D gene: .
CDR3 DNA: TGTGCCAGCAGGCCGATTTCGGTGGCCAAAAACATTCAGTACTTC
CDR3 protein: CASRPISVAKNIQYF

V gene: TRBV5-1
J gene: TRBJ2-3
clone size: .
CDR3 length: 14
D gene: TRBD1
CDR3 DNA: TGCGCCAGCAGCAGGGACAGGGTCCCAGATACGCAGTATTTT
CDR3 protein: CASSRDRVPDTQYF

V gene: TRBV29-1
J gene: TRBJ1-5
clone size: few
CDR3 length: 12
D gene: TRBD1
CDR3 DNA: TGCAGCGCCGGGACAGACAATCAGCCCCAGCATTTT
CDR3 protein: CSAGTDNQPQHF

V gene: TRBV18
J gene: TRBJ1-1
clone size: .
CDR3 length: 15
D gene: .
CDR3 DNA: TGTGCCAGCTCACCACCGTGGCAGGTGAACACTGAAGCTTTCTTT
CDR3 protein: CASSPPWQVNTEAFF

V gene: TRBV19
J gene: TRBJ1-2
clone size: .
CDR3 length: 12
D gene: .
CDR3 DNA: TGTGCCAGTAGTTCCCGGCCGGGTGGCTACACCTTC
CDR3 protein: CASSSRPGGYTF

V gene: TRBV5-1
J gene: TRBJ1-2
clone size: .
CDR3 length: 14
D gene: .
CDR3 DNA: TGCGCCAGCAGCTTGGATGGGAGTTACTATGGCTACACCTTC
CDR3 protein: CASSLDGSYYGYTF

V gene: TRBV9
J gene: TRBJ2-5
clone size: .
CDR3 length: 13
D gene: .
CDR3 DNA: TGTGCCAGCAGCGTAACAGCGCAAGAGACCCAGTACTTC
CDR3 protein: CASSVTAQETQYF

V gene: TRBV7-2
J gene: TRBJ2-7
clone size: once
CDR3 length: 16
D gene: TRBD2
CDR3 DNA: TGTGCCAGCAGCTCTCGAGCGGGGGGCCCCCCCTACGAGCAGTACTTC
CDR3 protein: CASSSRAGGPPYEQYF

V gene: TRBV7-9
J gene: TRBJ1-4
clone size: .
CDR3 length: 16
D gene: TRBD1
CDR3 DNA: TGTGCCAGCAGCTCCGGGACAGGGGGCCTGAATGAAAAACTGTTTTTT
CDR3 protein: CASSSGTGGLNEKLFF

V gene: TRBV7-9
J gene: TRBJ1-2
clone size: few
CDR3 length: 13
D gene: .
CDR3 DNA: TGTGCCAGCAGCTTAGGAGGGACGATTGGCTACACCTTC
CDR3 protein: CASSLGGTIGYTF

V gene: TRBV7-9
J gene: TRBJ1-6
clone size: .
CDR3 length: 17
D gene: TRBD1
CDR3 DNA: TGTGCCAGCAGCTCCGCAGGTGGGGACAGGGGGCTTTCACCCCTCCACTTT
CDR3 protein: CASSSAGGDRGLSPLHF

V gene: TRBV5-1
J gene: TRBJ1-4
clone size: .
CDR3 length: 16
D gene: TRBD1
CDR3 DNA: TGCGCCAGCGCGAGACAGGGAAGTAGTCCTCATGAAAAACTGTTTTTT
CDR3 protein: CASARQGSSPHEKLFF

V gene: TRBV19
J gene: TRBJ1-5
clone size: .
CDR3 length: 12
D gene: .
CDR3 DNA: TGTGCCAGTAGTACGGGGTATCAGCTCCAGCATTTT
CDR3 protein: CASSTGYQLQHF

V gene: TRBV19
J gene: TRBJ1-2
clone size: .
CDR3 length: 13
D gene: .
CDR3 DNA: TGTGCCAGTAGTAGGACGGAAAACTATGGCTACACCTTC
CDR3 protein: CASSRTENYGYTF

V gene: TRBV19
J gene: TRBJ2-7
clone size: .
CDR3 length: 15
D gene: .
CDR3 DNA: TGTGCCAGTAGTACAGGGGCCGCAGGGCTGGGCGAGCAGTACTTC
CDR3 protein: CASSTGAAGLGEQYF

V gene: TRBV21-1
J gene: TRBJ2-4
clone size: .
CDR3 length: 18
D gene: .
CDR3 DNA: TGTGCCAGCAAATACCCTATCGTTGACATTCTAGCCAAAAACATTCAGTACTTC
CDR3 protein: CASKYPIVDILAKNIQYF

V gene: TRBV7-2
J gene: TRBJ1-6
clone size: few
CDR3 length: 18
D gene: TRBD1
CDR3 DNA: TGTGCCAGCAGCTTAAATCAGGGGGCAGCCCCCGGCAATTCACCCCTCCACTTT
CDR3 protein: CASSLNQGAAPGNSPLHF

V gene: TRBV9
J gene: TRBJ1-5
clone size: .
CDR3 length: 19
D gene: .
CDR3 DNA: TGTGCCAGCAGCCACTCGCGGGACGGGGGATACGAGAGCAATCAGCCCCAGCATTTT
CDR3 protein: CASSHSRDGGYESNQPQHF

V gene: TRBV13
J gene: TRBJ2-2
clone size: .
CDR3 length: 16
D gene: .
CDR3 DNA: TGTGCCAGCAGTGGTTGGCAGCAAAACAGCACCGGGGAGCTGTTTTTT
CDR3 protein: CASSGWQQNSTGELFF

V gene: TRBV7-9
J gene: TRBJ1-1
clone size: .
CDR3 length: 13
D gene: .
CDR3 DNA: TGTGCCAGCAGCCTGACAATGCTGACTGAAGCTTTCTTT
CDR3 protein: CASSLTMLTEAFF

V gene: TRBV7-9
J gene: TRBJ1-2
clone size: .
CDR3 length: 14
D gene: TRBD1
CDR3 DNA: TGTGCCAGCAGCGATAACACAGGGGCTTATGGCTACACCTTC
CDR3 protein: CASSDNTGAYGYTF

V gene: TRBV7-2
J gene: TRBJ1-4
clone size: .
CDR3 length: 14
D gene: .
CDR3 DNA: TGTGCCAGCAGTCCCAGGGCCGGGAGTGAAAAACTGTTTTTT
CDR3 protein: CASSPRAGSEKLFF

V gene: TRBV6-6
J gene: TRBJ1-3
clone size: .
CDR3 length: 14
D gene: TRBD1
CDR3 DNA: TGTGCCAGCAGACCGGGACAGATAGGAAACACCATATATTTT
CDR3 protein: CASRPGQIGNTIYF

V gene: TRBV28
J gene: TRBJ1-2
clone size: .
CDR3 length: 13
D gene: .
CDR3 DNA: TGTGCCAGCAGGATGGCGAGCTACTATGGCTACACCTTC
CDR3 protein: CASRMASYYGYTF

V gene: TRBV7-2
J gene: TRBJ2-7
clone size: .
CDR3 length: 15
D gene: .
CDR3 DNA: TGTGCCAGCAGCTTAGGTCGGCCACCCGCCTACGAGCAGTACTTC
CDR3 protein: CASSLGRPPAYEQYF

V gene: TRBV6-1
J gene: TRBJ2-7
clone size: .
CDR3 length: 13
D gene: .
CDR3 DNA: TGTGCCAGCAGAGATAAAGCGGGCTACGAGCAGTACTTC
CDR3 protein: CASRDKAGYEQYF

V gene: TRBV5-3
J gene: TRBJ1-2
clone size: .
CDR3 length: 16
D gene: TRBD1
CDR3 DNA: TGTGCCAGAAGCTATCGGGACAGGGGGAGGAGGTATGGCTACACCTTC
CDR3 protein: CARSYRDRGRRYGYTF

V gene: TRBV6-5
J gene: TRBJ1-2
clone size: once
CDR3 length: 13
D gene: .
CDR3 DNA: TGTGCCGTCAGGGATCTTGCACGATATGGCTACACCTTC
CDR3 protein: CAVRDLARYGYTF

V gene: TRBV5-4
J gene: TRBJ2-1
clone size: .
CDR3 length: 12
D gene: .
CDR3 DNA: TGTGCCAGCAGCTTGGTCGGCGGTGAGCAGTTCTTC
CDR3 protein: CASSLVGGEQFF

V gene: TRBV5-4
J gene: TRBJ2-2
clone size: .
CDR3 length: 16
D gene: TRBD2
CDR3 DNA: TGTGCCAGCAGCTTAGGGGACTTAGCGGGCACCGGGGAGCTGTTTTTT
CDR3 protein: CASSLGDLAGTGELFF